Below are 27 T cell receptor beta chains sequenced from a single sample in a study of CD8 T cells in Susac syndrome. The RNA input was roughly 0.45 to 1 ug, and it was reverse transcribed with random hexamers. TCRdb itself ran the immunoSEQ multiplex PCR reads through MiXCR, one entry per CDR3 protein. The sample comprises some 50,000 distinct CDR3 sequences, just under 95% of which are singletons, and less than 0.95% rests with the top ten. Sequencing input: CD8+ T cells from PBMCs. All receptors come from a human donor with Susac syndrome.

The V gene is TRBV30, the J gene TRBJ1-2; D not resolved. V lost 2 bases to trimming and J lost 7 bases, with 11 bases between them. The germline V gene encodes CDR1 GTSNPN and CDR2 SVGIG (reference sequence). The CDR3 totals 12 residues. CDR3 bases: TGTGCCTGGAGTAGACACAGTGGTGGCTACACCTTC. It yields the protein CAWSRHSGGYTF.

This rearrangement joins TRBV28 to TRBJ1-5, with D hard to call. The CDR3 contains 13 residues. Per germline, CDR1 MDHEN and CDR2 SYDVKM. V lost 3 bases and J lost 3, with 6 bases in between. For the CDR3, the DNA is TGTGCCAGCAGTTTCGTATTCAATCAGCCCCAGCATTTT. It yields the protein CASSFVFNQPQHF. Filled out from reference TRBV28 and TRBJ1-5, the complete variable domain reads DVKVTQSSRYLVKRTGEKVFLECVQDMDHENMFWYRQDPGLGLRLIYFSYDVKMKEKGDIPEGYSVSREKKERFSLILESASTNQTSMYLCASSFVFNQPQHFGDGTRLSIL.

This chain joins TRBV2 and TRBJ2-3; no firm D call. Germline V gene sequence: CDR1 SNHLY, CDR2 FYNNEI. The length of the CDR3 is 12 residues. The V end lost 5 bases, the J end lost 15 bases, and 18 bases lay between the germline ends. CDR3 DNA sequence: TGTGCCAGCAGTCTACAGCTTCCCACCCATTATTTT. The encoded protein is CASSLQLPTHYF.

The V gene is TRBV9, the J gene TRBJ1-1, with D possibly TRBD1 on 5 matching bases. CDR1 and CDR2 (germline): SGDLS, YYNGEE. There are 12 residues in the CDR3. Deletions cut 3 bases from V and 4 bases from J, with 7 bases between. CDR3 amino acids: CASSGQSTEAFF. The CDR3 DNA reads TGTGCCAGCAGCGGACAGAGCACTGAAGCTTTCTTT.

This chain connects TRBV3-1 to TRBJ2-3; D might be TRBD1 (6 bases). Germline V gene lookup returns CDR1 LGHDT and CDR2 YNNKEL (reference sequence). The CDR3 has 15 amino acids. V lost 1 base and J 4 bases, leaving 12 bases between the germline ends. The CDR3 loop reads CASSQVGATSDTQYF. The DNA for the CDR3 is TGTGCCAGCAGCCAAGTGGGGGCCACCTCAGATACGCAGTATTTT.

The chain uses TRBV6-4 and TRBJ2-1, with 9 nucleotides matching TRBD2. The CDR3 covers 15 residues. Germline-derived CDR1 and CDR2 are MRHNA and SNTAGT. The J segment lost 3 bases and the V segment lost 2 bases, leaving 2 bases of the junction unmatched. As DNA, the CDR3 is TGTGCCAGCAGTGACGCGGGGGGGGGCTACAATGAGCAGTTCTTC. This codes for CASSDAGGGYNEQFF.

The rearrangement joins TRBV7-9 to TRBJ2-3; no reliable D call. With 5 bases removed from V and 5 bases from J, the gap between germline ends came to 8 bases. Germline values: CDR1 SEHNR, CDR2 FQNEAQ (reference sequence). This CDR3 is 12 amino acids long. The DNA of the CDR3 is TGTGCCAGCAGCCCTGCTCGAGATACGCAGTATTTT. Amino acid sequence: CASSPARDTQYF.

The genes are TRBV30 and TRBJ2-6; the D is unclear. Germline CDR1 and CDR2: GTSNPN and SVGIG (reference sequence). The CDR3 runs to 18 residues. V was clipped by 5 bases and J by 5 bases, with 25 bases between them. CDR3 nucleotides: TGTGCCTGGGCGTCCAAGCGTTATAACAAAAGTCGGGCCAACGTCCTGACTTTC. Translating it yields CAWASKRYNKSRANVLTF.

The rearrangement uses TRBV6-6 and TRBJ1-1; TRBD1 is a possible D gene (6 bases). The germline V gene encodes CDR1 MNHNY and CDR2 SVGAGI (reference sequence). CDR3 length: 15 residues. Trimming shortened V by 8 bases and J by 0 bases, and 16 bases separated the two germline ends. In DNA form, the CDR3 reads TGTGCCAGCGCAAGCGGGAGGGGGATGAACACTGAAGCTTTCTTT. Its translation: CASASGRGMNTEAFF.

The V call is TRBV5-6, the J call TRBJ2-3; D may correspond to TRBD1 or TRBD2 (5 bases each). In germline, CDR1 is SGHDT, CDR2 YYEEEE. Trimming removed 3 bases at V and 2 bases at J, with 16 bases between. CDR3 length: 16 amino acids. The CDR3 coding sequence is TGTGCCAGCAGCTGGCCCCTCGAGGGGAACACAGATACGCAGTATTTT. It is translated as CASSWPLEGNTDTQYF.

The gene calls are TRBV2 and TRBJ1-2; D is ambiguous. The germline V gene has CDR1 SNHLY and CDR2 FYNNEI. V lost 8 bases and J 2 bases, leaving 18 bases between the germline ends. This CDR3 spans 15 amino acids. The CDR3 DNA reads as TGTGCCAGCCTTCCTCAAGTACGACCGAACTATGGCTACACCTTC. Translation gives CASLPQVRPNYGYTF.

The CDR3 reads CSVDRGQDGYGYTF. The DNA for the CDR3 is TGCAGCGTTGATAGGGGACAGGACGGCTATGGCTACACCTTC. The chain uses TRBV29-1 and TRBJ1-2; 8 bases are shared with TRBD1. Germline loops: CDR1 SQVTM, CDR2 ANQGSEA. V lost 3 bases and J lost 4; bases outside the gene matches: 7. This CDR3 has 14 residues.

The chain uses TRBV20-1 and TRBJ1-2, with D unresolved. CDR1 and CDR2 (germline): DFQATT, SNEGSKA (reference sequence). This CDR3 is 15 amino acids long. The V end was cut by 0 bases, the J end by 7 bases, with 18 bases between. The CDR3 sequence is CSARDRQVGSRGYTF. As DNA, the CDR3 is TGCAGTGCTAGAGATAGGCAGGTTGGATCGCGTGGCTACACCTTC.

The chain combines TRBV29-1 with TRBJ2-1; D might be TRBD1 (5 bases). This CDR3 contains 12 residues. V was pared by 3 bases and J by 5 bases, with 8 bases between. CDR1 and CDR2 (germline): SQVTM, ANQGSEA. CDR3 amino acids: CSVDRQNNEQFF. CDR3 coding DNA: TGCAGCGTTGATAGACAGAACAATGAGCAGTTCTTC.

V and J are TRBV9 and TRBJ1-2; the D gene is possibly TRBD1 (6 bases). V gave up 4 bases and J gave up 4 bases, with 17 bases separating them. Germline CDR1 reads SGDLS; CDR2 reads YYNGEE. This CDR3 contains 15 residues. The CDR3 spells CASSPSDSGPYGYTF. CDR3 bases: TGTGCCAGCAGCCCATCGGACAGTGGCCCCTATGGCTACACCTTC.

J is TRBJ2-5 and V is TRBV19; no clear D gene. This CDR3 contains 16 residues. The germline V gene encodes CDR1 LNHDA and CDR2 SQIVND (reference sequence). With 1 base removed from V and 4 bases from J, the gap between germline ends came to 16 bases. This CDR3 is CASSIGAGTARETQYF. CDR3 nucleotides: TGTGCCAGTAGTATAGGGGCAGGTACTGCGCGAGAGACCCAGTACTTC.

The chain couples TRBV24-1 to TRBJ2-3; perhaps D is TRBD1 or TRBD2 (5 bases each). Germline values: CDR1 KGHDR, CDR2 SFDVKD. V lost 9 bases and J lost 0, with 15 bases in between. The length of the CDR3 is 15 residues. In DNA form, the CDR3 reads TGTGCCACCTCCGACGGGACCATTAGCACAGATACGCAGTATTTT. It specifies CATSDGTISTDTQYF.

The chain combines TRBV12-3 or TRBV12-4 with TRBJ1-4, with D perhaps matching TRBD1 (6 bases). Trimming cost V 6 bases and J 13 bases, with 18 bases left between them. The CDR3 spans 13 residues. The CDR3 loop is CASRGAYGEGLFF. The CDR3 DNA sequence: TGTGCCAGCAGGGGGGCCTATGGGGAAGGACTGTTTTTT.

The V and J genes are TRBV5-1 and TRBJ2-3; 7 nucleotides agree with TRBD1. V shed 0 bases and J 4 bases; nucleotides not matched to a gene: 5. The CDR3 runs to 15 residues. Germline V gene data show CDR1 as SGHRS and CDR2 as YFSETQ. The CDR3 DNA reads as TGCGCCAGCAGCTTGGAGGGGGCCGTCGCAGATACGCAGTATTTT. This codes for CASSLEGAVADTQYF.

V gene TRBV30 combines with J gene TRBJ2-3; D is possibly TRBD1 (5 bases). Germline V gene lookup returns CDR1 GTSNPN and CDR2 SVGIG (reference sequence). CDR3 length equals 13 residues. With 0 bases removed from V and 2 bases from J, the gap between germline ends came to 6 bases. The CDR3, as DNA: TGTGCCTGGAGTGTACAGGTCACAGATACGCAGTATTTT. The encoded protein is CAWSVQVTDTQYF. Based on the CDR3 plus reference TRBV30 and TRBJ2-3, the full variable domain is SQTIHQWPATLVQPVGSPLSLECTVEGTSNPNLYWYRQAAGRGLQLLFYSVGIGQISSEVPQNLSASRPQDRQFILSSKKLLLSDSGFYLCAWSVQVTDTQYFGPGTRLTVL.

V and J are TRBV9 and TRBJ2-4; unclear D gene. V lost 10 bases to trimming and J lost 0 bases, with 11 bases between them. The CDR3 totals 13 residues. Germline CDR1 SGDLS, CDR2 YYNGEE. This CDR3 is CAGSSLAKNIQYF. DNA for the CDR3: TGTGCCGGATCCTCCCTAGCCAAAAACATTCAGTACTTC.

The chain couples TRBV4-3 to TRBJ2-2; the match to TRBD2 covers 7 bases. The V segment lost 4 bases and the J segment 7 bases; nucleotides outside the gene matches: 12. In germline, CDR1 is LGHNA, CDR2 YSLEER. The CDR3 length is 16 residues. This CDR3 is CASSPVTSVGGGELFF. The CDR3 region has the DNA TGCGCCAGCAGCCCCGTAACTAGCGTGGGAGGCGGGGAGCTGTTTTTT.

The chain is built from TRBV12-3 or TRBV12-4 and TRBJ1-6, with D uncertain. V gave up 4 bases and J gave up 3 bases, with 13 bases separating them. This CDR3 comprises 16 residues. CDR3: CASSSPRANYNSPLHF. The CDR3 bases are TGTGCCAGCAGTTCCCCCCGGGCGAACTATAATTCACCCCTCCACTTT.

The CDR3 bases are TGTGCCAGCAGCGCGGGGGGGACAGACCAAGAGACCCAGTACTTC. It encodes CASSAGGTDQETQYF. V and J are TRBV9 and TRBJ2-5, with TRBD2 as a possible D gene (8 bases). Germline loops: CDR1 SGDLS, CDR2 YYNGEE. V lost 3 bases to trimming and J lost 0 bases, with 12 bases between them. The CDR3 contains 15 residues. The full variable domain, in which reference TRBV9 and TRBJ2-5 provide the parts outside the CDR3, is DSGVTQTPKHLITATGQRVTLRCSPRSGDLSVYWYQQSLDQGLQFLIQYYNGEERAKGNILERFSAQQFPDLHSELNLSSLELGDSALYFCASSAGGTDQETQYFGPGTRLLVL.

The V call is TRBV9, the J call TRBJ2-7; D tentatively reads TRBD1 or TRBD2 (5 bases each). The CDR3 spans 14 residues. Germline V lookup: CDR1 SGDLS, CDR2 YYNGEE. Deletions cut 0 bases from V and 4 bases from J, with 11 bases between. CDR3 amino acids: CASSVGQGAYEQYF. CDR3 DNA: TGTGCCAGCAGCGTAGGCCAGGGAGCATACGAGCAGTACTTC.

The rearrangement joins TRBV12-3 or TRBV12-4 to TRBJ1-4; 7 bases fit TRBD1. V was clipped by 1 base and J by 4 bases; unmatched bases: 3. The CDR3 length is 15 residues. The chain's CDR3 is CASSLGGTDNEKLFF. Written as DNA, the CDR3 is TGTGCCAGCAGTTTAGGAGGGACAGATAATGAAAAACTGTTTTTT.

The chain recombines TRBV19 with TRBJ2-7, with 8 nucleotides matching TRBD1. The length of the CDR3 is 14 residues. The germline CDR1 and CDR2 sequences are LNHDA and SQIVND (reference sequence). Trimming cost V 1 base and J 2 bases; bases outside gene matches: 1. The CDR3: CASSIAGQAYEQYF. The CDR3 nucleotides are TGTGCCAGTAGTATAGCGGGACAGGCCTACGAGCAGTACTTC. Looking up the rest from reference TRBV19 and TRBJ2-7 gives the full variable domain: DGGITQSPKYLFRKEGQNVTLSCEQNLNHDAMYWYRQDPGQGLRLIYYSQIVNDFQKGDIAEGYSVSREKKESFPLTVTSAQKNPTAFYLCASSIAGQAYEQYFGPGTRLTVT.